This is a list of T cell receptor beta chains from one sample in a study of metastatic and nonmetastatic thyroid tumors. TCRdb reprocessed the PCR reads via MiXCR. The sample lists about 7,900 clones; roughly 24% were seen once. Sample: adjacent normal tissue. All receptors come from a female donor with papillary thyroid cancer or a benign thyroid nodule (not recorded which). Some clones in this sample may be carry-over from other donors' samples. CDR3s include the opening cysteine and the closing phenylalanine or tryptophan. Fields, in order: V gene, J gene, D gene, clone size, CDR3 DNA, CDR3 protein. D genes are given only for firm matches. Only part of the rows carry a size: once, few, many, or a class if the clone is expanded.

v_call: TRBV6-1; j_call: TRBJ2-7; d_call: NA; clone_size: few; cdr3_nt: TGTGCCAGCAGTAAAGGAGGACGTACCTACGAGCAGTACTTC; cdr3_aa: CASSKGGRTYEQYF
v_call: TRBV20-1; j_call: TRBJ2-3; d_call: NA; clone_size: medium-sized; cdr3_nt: TGCAGTGCTAGTTGGGGTGTGAGTACAGATACGCAGTATTTT; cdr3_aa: CSASWGVSTDTQYF
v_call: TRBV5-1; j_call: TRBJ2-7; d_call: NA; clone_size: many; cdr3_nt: TGCGCCAGCAGCTTGGCCGGGGGCTACTACGAGCAGTACTTC; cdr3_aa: CASSLAGGYYEQYF
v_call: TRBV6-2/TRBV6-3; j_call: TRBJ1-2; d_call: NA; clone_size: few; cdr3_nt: TGTGCCAGCCTCAGAGAAGAGAACTATGGCTACACCTTC; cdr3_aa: CASLREENYGYTF
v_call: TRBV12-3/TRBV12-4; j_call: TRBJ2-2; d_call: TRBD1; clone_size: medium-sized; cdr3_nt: TGTGCCAGCAGTTTTAGGGGGCCCGGGGAGCTGTTTTTT; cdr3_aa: CASSFRGPGELFF
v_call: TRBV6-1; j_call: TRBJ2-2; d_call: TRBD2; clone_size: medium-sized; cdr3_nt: TGTGCCAGCAATACCGGGGGGGGGGAGCTGTTTTTT; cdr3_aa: CASNTGGGELFF
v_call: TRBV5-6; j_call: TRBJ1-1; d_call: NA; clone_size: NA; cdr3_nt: TGTGCCAGCAGCTCCACAGGGTTACTGAACACTGAAGCTTTCTTT; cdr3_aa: CASSSTGLLNTEAFF
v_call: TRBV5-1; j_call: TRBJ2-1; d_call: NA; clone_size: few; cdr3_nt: TGCGCCAGCAGCTCAATGAGCGGGCTCTCCTACAATGAGCAGTTCTTC; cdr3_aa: CASSSMSGLSYNEQFF
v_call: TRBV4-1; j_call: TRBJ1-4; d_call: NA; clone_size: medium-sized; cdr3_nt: TGCGCCAGCAGCCAAGGCGCCTCTACACCTTCAACTAATGAAAAACTGTTTTTT; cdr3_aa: CASSQGASTPSTNEKLFF
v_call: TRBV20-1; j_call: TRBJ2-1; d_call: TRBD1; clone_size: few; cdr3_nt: TGCAGTGCTAGAGCCGGCGGGACAGGGGAAAATATTGATGAGCAGTTCTTC; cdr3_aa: CSARAGGTGENIDEQFF
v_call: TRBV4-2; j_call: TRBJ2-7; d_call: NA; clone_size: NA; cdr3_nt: TGTGCCAGCAGCCGACAGGGAGGCTCCTACGAGCAGTACTTC; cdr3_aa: CASSRQGGSYEQYF
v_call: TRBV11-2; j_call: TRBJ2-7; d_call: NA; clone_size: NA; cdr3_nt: TGTGCCAGCAGCTTAGGAGCCACCTACGAGCAGTACTTC; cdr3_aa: CASSLGATYEQYF
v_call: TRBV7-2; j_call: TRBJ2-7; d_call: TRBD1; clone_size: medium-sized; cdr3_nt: TGTGCCAGCAGCTTTGGGACAGGCTACGAGCAGTACTTC; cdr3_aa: CASSFGTGYEQYF
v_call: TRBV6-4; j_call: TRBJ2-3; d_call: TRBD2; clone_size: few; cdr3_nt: TGTGCCAGCAGAGGGACTAGCGGGGCAGATACGCAGTATTTT; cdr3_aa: CASRGTSGADTQYF
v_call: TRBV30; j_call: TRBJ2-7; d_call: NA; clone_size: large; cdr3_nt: TGTGCCTGGGAAGGAGGAACAGGGAATTACGAGCAGTACTTC; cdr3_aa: CAWEGGTGNYEQYF
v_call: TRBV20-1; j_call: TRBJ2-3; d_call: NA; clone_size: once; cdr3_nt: TGCAGTGCTTCCACTAGCTTTATTTGGGATACGCAGTATTTT; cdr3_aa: CSASTSFIWDTQYF
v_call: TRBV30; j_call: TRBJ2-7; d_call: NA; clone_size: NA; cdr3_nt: TGTGCCTGGAGTGTTGGAGCAGGAAGGAGCTACGAGCAGTACTTC; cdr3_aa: CAWSVGAGRSYEQYF
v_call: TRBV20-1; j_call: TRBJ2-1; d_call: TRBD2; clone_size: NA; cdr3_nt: TGCAGTGCGGGGGCGGGAGGGCCTCGTGAGCAGTTCTTC; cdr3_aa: CSAGAGGPREQFF
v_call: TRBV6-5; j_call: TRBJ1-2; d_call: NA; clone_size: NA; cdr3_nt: TGTGCCAGCAGTTACGGGAACTATGGCTACACCTTC; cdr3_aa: CASSYGNYGYTF
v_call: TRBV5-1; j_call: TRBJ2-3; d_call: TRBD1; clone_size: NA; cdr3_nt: TGCGCCAGCAGCTTTAGCAGGGGGTTATACACAGATACGCAGTATTTT; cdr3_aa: CASSFSRGLYTDTQYF